This TCR beta chain is drawn from a study of blood T cell repertoires in COVID-19. For the study at large: The origin of the acute and convalescent COVID-19 samples was the United States, Italy and Spain. T cells, B-cell-depleted T cells, or PBMCs provided the cDNA or gDNA that served as material.

Study processing details: The assay estimated nucleated cells by amplifying reference gene primers. Libraries were prepared by immunoSEQ multiplex PCR; TCRdb keeps only in-frame clonotypes and omits some of them. V and J calls and clone size are as listed in that table; D and trimming were resolved from the DNA. The sample holds 200,000 to 250,000 clones; more than 75% are singletons and the top ten take approximately 12%. This clone has just a few counts. This CDR3 has 14 residues. Per germline, CDR1 SGHDT and CDR2 YYEEEE. The J segment lost 2 bases and the V segment lost 1 base, leaving 3 bases of the junction unmatched.

Specimen: peripheral blood. The gene calls are TRBV5-6 and TRBJ2-7, with 7 bases aligning to TRBD2. The TCR comes from a woman between 40 and 55 years old with acute or convalescent COVID-19. The CDR3 reads CASSLKRGAYEQYF. The DNA of the CDR3 is TGTGCCAGCAGCTTGAAGCGGGGAGCCTACGAGCAGTACTTC.